This T cell receptor beta chain stems from a study of blood T cell dynamics during melanoma immunotherapy. Study-level background: Patients with metastatic melanoma got pembrolizumab or nivolumab-ipilimumab as first-line care.

The data were produced by immunoSEQ multiplex PCR, yet TCRdb's version contains in-frame clones alone and is incomplete. The profile shows about 11,000 clones, approximately 90% of them singletons. Study-wide results and caveats: Unlike progressors, later disease-control patients had W3 repertoires gaining clonality or diversity.

Trimming stripped 5 bases from V and 0 bases from J, with 11 bases between. The CDR3 is 14 residues long. CDR1 SGHRS and CDR2 YFSETQ come from the germline V gene. With respect to this clone: Its antigen is undetermined.

Noted time point: week 3, after first cycle of checkpoint inhibitor. Prior systemic cancer therapy, immunosuppressant use and other active malignancies excluded patients. This TCR derives from a human donor with melanoma. V gene TRBV5-1 combines with J gene TRBJ2-5; perhaps TRBD2 as D (7 bases). The material was blood, obtained from a patient treated with checkpoint blockade. Written as DNA, the CDR3 is TGCGCCAGCAGGGGGGGGCGCGACCAAGAGACCCAGTACTTC. This encodes CASRGGRDQETQYF.